These T cell receptor beta chains were read from a single sample in a study of molecular identifiers for immune sequencing clone quantification. TCRdb recomputed calls from the PCR reads with MiXCR, one row per CDR3 protein. This sample has roughly 320,000 distinct CDR3 sequences, with over 20% found just once. Sequenced sample: naive CD8+ T cells from blood, with Jurkat cell RNA spiked in. The source is a human donor in good health. Some libraries in this study had Jurkat cell RNA spiked in. Each CDR3 is given with its conserved first and last residue. Each record gives: D gene, V gene, clone size, J gene, CDR3 length, CDR3 protein, CDR3 DNA. D genes are given only for firm matches. Expanded clones are given a class, and other clones once, few, many or no size at all.

D: TRBD1
V: TRBV6-5
size: few
J: TRBJ2-1
length: 16
CDR3: CASRESGTGAYNEQFF
DNA: TGTGCCAGCCGCGAGTCCGGGACAGGGGCCTACAATGAGCAGTTCTTC

D: .
V: TRBV3-1
size: .
J: TRBJ2-3
length: 16
CDR3: CASSLVRGGAADTQYF
DNA: TGTGCCAGCAGCTTAGTACGAGGGGGGGCCGCAGATACGCAGTATTTT

D: TRBD1
V: TRBV30
size: few
J: TRBJ2-7
length: 13
CDR3: CAWSSTGGSEQYF
DNA: TGTGCCTGGAGTTCGACAGGGGGCTCCGAGCAGTACTTC

D: TRBD2
V: TRBV7-2
size: many
J: TRBJ2-1
length: 15
CDR3: CASSEAGVRYNEQFF
DNA: TGTGCCAGCAGCGAGGCGGGAGTCCGATACAATGAGCAGTTCTTC

D: TRBD2
V: TRBV7-2
size: many
J: TRBJ2-2
length: 16
CDR3: CASSSPSGGVTGELFF
DNA: TGTGCCAGCAGCTCTCCTAGCGGGGGGGTCACCGGGGAGCTGTTTTTT

D: .
V: TRBV5-6
size: .
J: TRBJ1-4
length: 15
CDR3: CASSLLGRGREKLFF
DNA: TGTGCCAGCAGCTTGCTGGGACGGGGTAGGGAAAAACTGTTTTTT

D: TRBD2
V: TRBV27
size: few
J: TRBJ2-7
length: 15
CDR3: CASRGTSGWTYEQYF
DNA: TGTGCCAGCAGAGGGACTAGCGGGTGGACCTACGAGCAGTACTTC

D: .
V: TRBV7-2
size: many
J: TRBJ1-1
length: 16
CDR3: CASSLGGAYMNTEAFF
DNA: TGTGCCAGCAGCTTAGGTGGGGCGTACATGAACACTGAAGCTTTCTTT

D: .
V: TRBV6-5
size: .
J: TRBJ1-2
length: 11
CDR3: CASRDNYGYTF
DNA: TGTGCCAGCAGGGACAACTATGGCTACACCTTC

D: TRBD1
V: TRBV28
size: .
J: TRBJ1-1
length: 13
CDR3: CASSYRGRTEAFF
DNA: TGTGCCAGCAGTTACAGGGGTCGCACTGAAGCTTTCTTT

D: TRBD2
V: TRBV7-6
size: few
J: TRBJ2-1
length: 15
CDR3: CASSFGGGVSNEQFF
DNA: TGTGCCAGCAGCTTCGGCGGGGGAGTCTCGAATGAGCAGTTCTTC

D: .
V: TRBV12-3/TRBV12-4
size: few
J: TRBJ1-5
length: 13
CDR3: CASNQDRNQPQHF
DNA: TGTGCCAGCAACCAAGACAGAAATCAGCCCCAGCATTTT

D: .
V: TRBV10-3
size: .
J: TRBJ2-6
length: 11
CDR3: CAISGGDVLTF
DNA: TGTGCCATCAGTGGGGGGGACGTCCTGACTTTC

D: .
V: TRBV7-9
size: .
J: TRBJ2-7
length: 12
CDR3: CASSPESYEQYF
DNA: TGTGCCAGCAGCCCCGAGTCCTACGAGCAGTACTTC

D: .
V: TRBV5-4
size: many
J: TRBJ2-7
length: 12
CDR3: CASSARGYEQYF
DNA: TGTGCCAGCAGCGCGCGGGGTTACGAGCAGTACTTC

D: .
V: TRBV4-1
size: .
J: TRBJ2-7
length: 15
CDR3: CASSQEGRGNYEQYF
DNA: TGCGCCAGCAGCCAAGAAGGGCGGGGAAATTACGAGCAGTACTTC

D: TRBD1
V: TRBV6-5
size: many
J: TRBJ1-6
length: 15
CDR3: CASSYGTGAGSPLHF
DNA: TGTGCCAGCAGTTACGGTACAGGGGCTGGGTCACCCCTCCACTTT

D: TRBD1
V: TRBV5-4
size: many
J: TRBJ2-7
length: 15
CDR3: CASSRAGTAAYEQYF
DNA: TGTGCCAGCAGTCGTGCCGGGACAGCAGCCTACGAGCAGTACTTC

D: .
V: TRBV19
size: many
J: TRBJ1-1
length: 14
CDR3: CASSIGGVNTEAFF
DNA: TGTGCCAGTAGTATAGGGGGAGTGAACACTGAAGCTTTCTTT

D: TRBD1
V: TRBV6-5
size: many
J: TRBJ1-1
length: 14
CDR3: CASSFHTGGTEAFF
DNA: TGTGCCAGCAGTTTCCATACAGGGGGCACTGAAGCTTTCTTT

D: .
V: TRBV6-5
size: .
J: TRBJ2-7
length: 13
CDR3: CATGTDSSYEQYF
DNA: TGTGCCACCGGGACCGATAGCTCCTACGAGCAGTACTTC

D: .
V: TRBV7-2
size: few
J: TRBJ2-1
length: 16
CDR3: CASSLLTASPYNEQFF
DNA: TGTGCCAGCAGCTTATTAACCGCATCGCCCTACAATGAGCAGTTCTTC